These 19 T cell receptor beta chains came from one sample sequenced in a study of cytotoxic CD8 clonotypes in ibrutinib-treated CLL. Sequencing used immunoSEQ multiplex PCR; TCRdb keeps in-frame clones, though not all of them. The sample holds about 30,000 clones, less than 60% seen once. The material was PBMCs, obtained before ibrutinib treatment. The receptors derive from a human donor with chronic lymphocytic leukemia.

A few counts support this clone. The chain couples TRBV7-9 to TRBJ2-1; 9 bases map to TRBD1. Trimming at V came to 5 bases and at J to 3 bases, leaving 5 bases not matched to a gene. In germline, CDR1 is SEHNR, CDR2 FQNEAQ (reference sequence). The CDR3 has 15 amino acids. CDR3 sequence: CASSTWTGDYNEQFF. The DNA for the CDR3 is TGTGCCAGCAGCACGTGGACAGGGGACTACAATGAGCAGTTCTTC.

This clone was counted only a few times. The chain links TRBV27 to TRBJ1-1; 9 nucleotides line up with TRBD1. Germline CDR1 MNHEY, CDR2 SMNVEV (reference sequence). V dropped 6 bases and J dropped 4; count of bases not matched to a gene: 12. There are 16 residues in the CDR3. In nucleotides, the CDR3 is TGTGCCAGCAGACGTAGTTCAACAGGGGGCGGCACTGAAGCTTTCTTT. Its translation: CASRRSSTGGGTEAFF.

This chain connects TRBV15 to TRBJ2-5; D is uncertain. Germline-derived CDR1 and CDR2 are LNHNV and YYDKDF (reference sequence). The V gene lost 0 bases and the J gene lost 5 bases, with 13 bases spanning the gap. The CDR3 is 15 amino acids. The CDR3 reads CATSRDLSSAETQYF. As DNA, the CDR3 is TGTGCCACCAGCAGAGATTTGTCTTCCGCCGAGACCCAGTACTTC.

This CDR3 reads CASSHEIRATKETQYF. Written as DNA, the CDR3 is TGCGCCAGCAGCCATGAAATCCGGGCAACGAAAGAGACCCAGTACTTC. The V and J genes are TRBV4-1 and TRBJ2-5; D gene uncertain. CDR1 is MGHRA, CDR2 YSYEKL, per germline. V lost 3 bases to trimming and J lost 3 bases, with 17 bases between them. CDR3 length: 16 residues.

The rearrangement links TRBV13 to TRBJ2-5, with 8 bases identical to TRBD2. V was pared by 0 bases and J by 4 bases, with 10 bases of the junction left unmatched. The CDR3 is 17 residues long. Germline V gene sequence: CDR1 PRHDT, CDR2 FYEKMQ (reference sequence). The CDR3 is CASSLGTYGTRGETQYF. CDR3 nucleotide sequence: TGTGCCAGCAGCTTAGGTACCTATGGGACTAGAGGAGAGACCCAGTACTTC.

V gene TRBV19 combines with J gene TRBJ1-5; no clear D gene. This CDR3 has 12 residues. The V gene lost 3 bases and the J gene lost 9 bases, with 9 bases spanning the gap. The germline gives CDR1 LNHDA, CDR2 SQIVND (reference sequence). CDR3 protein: CASSISLRPQHF. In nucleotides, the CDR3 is TGTGCCAGTAGTATTAGTCTGCGGCCCCAGCATTTT.

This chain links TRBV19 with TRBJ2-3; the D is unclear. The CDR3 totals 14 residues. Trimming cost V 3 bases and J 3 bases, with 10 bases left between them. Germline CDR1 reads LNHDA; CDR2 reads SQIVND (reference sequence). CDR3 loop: CASSIKLGTDTQYF. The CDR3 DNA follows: TGTGCCAGTAGTATCAAGCTTGGGACAGATACGCAGTATTTT.

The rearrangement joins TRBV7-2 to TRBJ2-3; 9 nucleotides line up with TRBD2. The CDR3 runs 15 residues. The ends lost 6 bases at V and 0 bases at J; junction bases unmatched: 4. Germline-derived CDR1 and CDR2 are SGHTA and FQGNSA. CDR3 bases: TGTGCCAGCAGGATTACTAGCGGGAGCACAGATACGCAGTATTTT. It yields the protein CASRITSGSTDTQYF. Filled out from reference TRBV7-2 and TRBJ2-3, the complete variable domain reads GAGVSQSPSNKVTEKGKDVELRCDPISGHTALYWYRQSLGQGLEFLIYFQGNSAPDKSGLPSDRFSAERTGGSVSTLTIQRTQQEDSAVYLCASRITSGSTDTQYFGPGTRLTVL.

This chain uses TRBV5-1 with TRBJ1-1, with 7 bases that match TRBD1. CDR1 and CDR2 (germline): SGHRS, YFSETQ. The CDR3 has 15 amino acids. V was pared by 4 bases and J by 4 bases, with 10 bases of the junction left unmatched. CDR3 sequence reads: CASSVTGEYGTEAFF. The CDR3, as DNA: TGCGCCAGCAGCGTAACAGGGGAATACGGCACTGAAGCTTTCTTT.

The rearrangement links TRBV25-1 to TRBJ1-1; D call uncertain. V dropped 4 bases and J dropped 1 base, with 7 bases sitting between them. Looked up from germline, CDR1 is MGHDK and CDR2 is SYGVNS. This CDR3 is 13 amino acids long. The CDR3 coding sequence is TGTGCCAGCAGTGTAAGCACGAACACTGAAGCTTTCTTT. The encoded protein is CASSVSTNTEAFF.

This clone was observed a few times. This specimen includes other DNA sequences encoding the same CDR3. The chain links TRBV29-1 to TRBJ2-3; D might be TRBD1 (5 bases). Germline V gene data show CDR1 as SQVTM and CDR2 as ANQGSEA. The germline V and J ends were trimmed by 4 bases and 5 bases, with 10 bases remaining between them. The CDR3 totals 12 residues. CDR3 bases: TGCAGCGTTGGTCAGGGCGGAGATACGCAGTATTTT. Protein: CSVGQGGDTQYF.

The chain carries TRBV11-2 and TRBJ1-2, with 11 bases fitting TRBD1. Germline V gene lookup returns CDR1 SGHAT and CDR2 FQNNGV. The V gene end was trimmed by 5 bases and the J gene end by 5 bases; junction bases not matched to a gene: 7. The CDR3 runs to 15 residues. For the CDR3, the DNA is TGTGCCAGCAGCCCCCTGGACAGGGGGCGATATGGCTACACCTTC. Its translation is CASSPLDRGRYGYTF.

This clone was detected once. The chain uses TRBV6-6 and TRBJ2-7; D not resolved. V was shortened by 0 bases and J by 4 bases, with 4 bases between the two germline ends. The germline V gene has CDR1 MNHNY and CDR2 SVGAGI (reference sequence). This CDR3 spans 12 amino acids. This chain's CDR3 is CASSYSVYEQYF. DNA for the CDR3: TGTGCCAGCAGTTACTCGGTATACGAGCAGTACTTC.

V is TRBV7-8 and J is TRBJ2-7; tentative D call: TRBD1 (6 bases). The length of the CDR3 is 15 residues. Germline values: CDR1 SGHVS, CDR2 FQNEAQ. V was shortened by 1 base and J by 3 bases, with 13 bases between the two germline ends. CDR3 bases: TGTGCCAGCAGCTTAGACAGGGACCCCTTCTACGAGCAGTACTTC. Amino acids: CASSLDRDPFYEQYF.

The CDR3, as DNA: TGTGCCAGCAGTGATCGCCCTACTACAGATACGCAGTATTTT. It yields the protein CASSDRPTTDTQYF. The V and J genes are TRBV25-1 and TRBJ2-3; D is uncertain. The germline V gene encodes CDR1 MGHDK and CDR2 SYGVNS. With 3 bases removed from V and 3 bases from J, the gap between germline ends came to 10 bases. This CDR3 is built from 14 residues.

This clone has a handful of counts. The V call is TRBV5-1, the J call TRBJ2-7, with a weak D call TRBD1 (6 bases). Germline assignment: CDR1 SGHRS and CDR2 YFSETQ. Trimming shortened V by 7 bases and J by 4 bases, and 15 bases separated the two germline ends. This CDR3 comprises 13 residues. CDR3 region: CASAGTNLYEQYF. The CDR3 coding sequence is TGCGCCAGCGCCGGGACAAACTTATACGAGCAGTACTTC.

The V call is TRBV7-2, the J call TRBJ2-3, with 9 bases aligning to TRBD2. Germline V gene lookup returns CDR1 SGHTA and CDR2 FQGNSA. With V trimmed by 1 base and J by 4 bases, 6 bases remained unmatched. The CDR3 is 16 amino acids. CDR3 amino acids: CASSLDPAGGSDTQYF. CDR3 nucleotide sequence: TGTGCCAGCAGCTTAGACCCAGCGGGAGGATCAGATACGCAGTATTTT.

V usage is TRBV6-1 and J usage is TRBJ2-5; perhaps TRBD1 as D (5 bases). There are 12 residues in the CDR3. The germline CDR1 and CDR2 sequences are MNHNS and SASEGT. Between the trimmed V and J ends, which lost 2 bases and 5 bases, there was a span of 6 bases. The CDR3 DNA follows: TGTGCCAGCAGTGAATGGGGCGAGACCCAGTACTTC. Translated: CASSEWGETQYF.

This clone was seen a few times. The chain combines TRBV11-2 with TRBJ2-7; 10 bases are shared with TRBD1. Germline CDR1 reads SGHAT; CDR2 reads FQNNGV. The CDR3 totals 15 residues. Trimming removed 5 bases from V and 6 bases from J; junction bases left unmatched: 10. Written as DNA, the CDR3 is TGTGCCAGCAGCCCCACAGGGACAGGGGCGGTCGAGCAGTACTTC. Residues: CASSPTGTGAVEQYF.